This T cell receptor (beta chain) comes out of a study of cytomegalovirus exposure and HLA in healthy donors. Study-level information: Across a few hundred genotyped donors, 81% landed in the Caucasian-associated ancestry cluster. General study results and limits: It was assumed in the presence/absence analyses that sequencing depth was roughly uniform across donors.

The length of the CDR3 is 12 residues. CDR1 and CDR2 from the germline V gene are SGDLS and YYNGEE. With 4 bases removed from V and 5 bases from J, the gap between germline ends came to 9 bases. Both 60 Vbeta primers and 13 Jbeta primers went into the PCR. Generated by immunoSEQ multiplex PCR, the TCRdb table keeps only in-frame clones and is missing some. The top ten hold around 13% of the sample, which has some 150,000 clones, roughly 81% seen once. This clone was found once. The antigen is not known. The receptor's source is a woman between 45 and 65 years old in good health and CMV-seronegative. The chain couples TRBV9 to TRBJ2-5; D gene uncertain. The sequencing sample was made of PBMCs. The chain's CDR3 is CASSTGTETQYF. The CDR3 nucleotides read TGTGCCAGCAGCACGGGTACGGAGACCCAGTACTTC.